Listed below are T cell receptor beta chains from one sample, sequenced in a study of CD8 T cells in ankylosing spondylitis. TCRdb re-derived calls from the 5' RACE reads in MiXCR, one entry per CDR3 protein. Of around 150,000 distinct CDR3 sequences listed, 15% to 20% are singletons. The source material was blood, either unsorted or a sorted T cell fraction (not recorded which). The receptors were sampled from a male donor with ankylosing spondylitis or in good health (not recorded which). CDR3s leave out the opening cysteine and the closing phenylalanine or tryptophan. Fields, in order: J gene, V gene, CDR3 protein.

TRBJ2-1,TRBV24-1,ATEGLDASSYNEQF
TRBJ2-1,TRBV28,ASGRGSYNEQF
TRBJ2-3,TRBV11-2,ASSLVPGQGIDTQY
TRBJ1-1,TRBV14,ASSQNMNTEAF
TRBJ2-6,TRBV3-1,ASCPWGRGPLSGANVLT
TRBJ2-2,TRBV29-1,SVGLQGRTGELF
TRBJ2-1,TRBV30,AWSEAEQF
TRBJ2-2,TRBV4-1,ASSQDPGAYTGELF
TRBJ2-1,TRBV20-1,SATPSGRLGEQF
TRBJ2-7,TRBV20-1,SARTSGNYEQY
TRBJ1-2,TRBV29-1,SVCLPNYGYT
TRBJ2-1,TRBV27,ATSRGQGAYSYNEQF
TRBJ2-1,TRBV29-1,SVESGKGGPEQF
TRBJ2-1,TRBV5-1,ASSPLGTSGYNEQF
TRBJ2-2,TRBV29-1,SVQGQGGTGELF
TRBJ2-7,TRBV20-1,SAYDSYEQY
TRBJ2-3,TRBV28,ASSLWAHSTDTQY
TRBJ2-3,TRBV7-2,ASSLFGTGARTDTQY
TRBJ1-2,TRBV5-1,ASSLDSVNYGYT
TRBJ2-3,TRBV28,ASSFPQGLAGRSSADTQY
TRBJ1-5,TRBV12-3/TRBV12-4,ASRALLGNQPQH
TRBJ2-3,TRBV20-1,SAHIPGRRPDTQY
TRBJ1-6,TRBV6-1,ASSVSKGQSSYNSPLH
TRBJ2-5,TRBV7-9,ASSFGAFQETQY
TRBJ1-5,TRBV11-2,ASSLSHAGTGIGNQPQH
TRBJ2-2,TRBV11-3,ASSFTSGTLNTGELF
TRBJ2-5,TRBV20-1,SASRLAGARETQY
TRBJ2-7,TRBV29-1,SVGRTSGISEQY
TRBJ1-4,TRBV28,ASSDRQDNNEKLF
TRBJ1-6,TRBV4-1,ASSQEEGWNSPLH
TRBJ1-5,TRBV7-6,ASSSTPGQINQPQH
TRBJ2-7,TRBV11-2,ASSLDPSYEQY
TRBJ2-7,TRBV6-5,ASRRGGTSYEQY
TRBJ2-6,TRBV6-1,ARLKPHRSGANVLT
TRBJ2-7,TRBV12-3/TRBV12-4,ASSLVEAQEQY
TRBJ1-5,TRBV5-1,AISFGGLGGNQPQH
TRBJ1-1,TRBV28,ASSLIGAEAF
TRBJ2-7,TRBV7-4,ASSSPGTWQY
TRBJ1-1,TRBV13,ASSYRGNTEAF
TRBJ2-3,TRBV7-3,ASSLGTVSTDTQY
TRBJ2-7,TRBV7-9,ASSLVPHEQY
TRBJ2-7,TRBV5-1,ASSEALQGYEQY
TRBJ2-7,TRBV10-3,AIAAEGGYEQY
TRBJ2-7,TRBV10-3,AISETDFYEQY
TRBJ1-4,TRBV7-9,ASSRTLTNEKLF
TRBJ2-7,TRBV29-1,SVDAGYEQY